This TCR beta chain was profiled in a study of T cell repertoires in cytomegalovirus infection. The CDR3 length is 15 residues. Trimming removed 6 bases from V and 5 bases from J; junction bases left unmatched: 10. This clonotype has a count of ten or more. Its antigen is unknown. TCRdb ran MiXCR on the reads and lists one entry per CDR3 protein. The sample has under 300,000 distinct CDR3 sequences, approximately 22% seen once. The specimen was cultured PBMCs, collected from culture after CMV antigen stimulation. The chain uses TRBV12-3 or TRBV12-4 and TRBJ2-3; TRBD2 matches 8 bases. The source of this sequence is a human donor in good health (CMV status not recorded). Some clones in this sample may be carry-over from other donors' samples. For the CDR3, the DNA is TGTGCCAGCAGCTTCCAAGCGGGAGATAAAGATACGCAGTATTTT. It translates to CASSFQAGDKDTQYF.